This TCR beta chain was sequenced during a study of blood T cell repertoires in COVID-19. Study at large: Spain, Italy and the United States supplied samples that represented acute and convalescent COVID-19. Sources were T cells, B-cell-depleted T cells, or PBMCs; the material itself was cDNA or gDNA.

Authors' analysis steps: The assay estimated nucleated cells by amplifying reference gene primers. Sequenced by immunoSEQ multiplex PCR; TCRdb stores in-frame clones only, minus some. D and trimming come from the DNA, and the V and J calls and clone size come from that table. This table has roughly 280,000 clones, around four fifths appearing once. Germline CDR1 is SGHTA and CDR2 is FQGNSA. This CDR3 spans 15 amino acids. V was clipped by 1 base and J by 0 bases, with 7 bases between them. The clonotype originates from a man in his 60s with acute or convalescent COVID-19. The sequenced sample was peripheral blood. The chain is built from TRBV7-2 and TRBJ1-5, with D unclear. The CDR3 nucleotides are TGTGCCAGCAGCTTAGACTCAGGTAGCAATCAGCCCCAGCATTTT. As protein: CASSLDSGSNQPQHF.